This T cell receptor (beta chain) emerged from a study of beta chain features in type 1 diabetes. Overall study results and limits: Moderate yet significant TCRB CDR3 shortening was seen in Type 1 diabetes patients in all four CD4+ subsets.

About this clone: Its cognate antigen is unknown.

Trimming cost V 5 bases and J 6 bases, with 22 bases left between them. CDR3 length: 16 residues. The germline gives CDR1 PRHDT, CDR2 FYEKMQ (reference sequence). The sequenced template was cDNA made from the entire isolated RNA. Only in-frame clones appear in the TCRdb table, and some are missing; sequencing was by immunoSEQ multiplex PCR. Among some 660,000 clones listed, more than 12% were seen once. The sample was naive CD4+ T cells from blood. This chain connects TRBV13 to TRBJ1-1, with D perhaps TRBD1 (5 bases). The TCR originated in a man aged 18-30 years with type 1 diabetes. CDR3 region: CASSPRPLRERPEAFF. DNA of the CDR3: TGTGCCAGCAGCCCAAGGCCCCTCAGGGAGAGACCTGAAGCTTTCTTT.